A single sample is the source of the 14 T cell receptor beta chains below, sequenced in a study of Graves' ophthalmopathy and Graves' hyperthyroidism. TCR beta CDR3 amplification used RNA transcripts. RT-PCR in the first round used HTBI primers; a second-round multiplex PCR followed. MiXCR, run by TCRdb on the multiplex PCR reads, gives a single entry per CDR3 protein. The table has around 660,000 distinct CDR3 sequences, 35% to 50% seen once; the top ten hold more than 3%. Specimen: peripheral blood. Receptors were obtained from an adult man with Graves' ophthalmopathy.

This clonotype appeared many times. V gene TRBV10-2 combines with J gene TRBJ1-1, with D tentatively TRBD1 (6 bases). Germline CDR1 and CDR2: WSHSY and SAAADI. V lost 0 bases and J lost 7, with 12 bases in between. The CDR3 is 14 amino acids. The CDR3 region is CASSESGGEGEAFF. CDR3 nucleotides: TGCGCCAGCAGTGAGTCAGGGGGGGAGGGTGAAGCTTTCTTT.

At least ten counts were recorded for this clonotype. The chain is built from TRBV20-1 and TRBJ1-4; D might be TRBD1 (5 bases). The V gene's germline CDR1 is DFQATT and CDR2 SNEGSKA (reference sequence). The CDR3 has 17 residues. Deletions cut 0 bases from V and 4 bases from J, with 18 bases between. The DNA for the CDR3 is TGCAGTGCTAGAGATCGAGTTTGGTCCAGGGATAATGAAAAACTGTTTTTT. This translates into CSARDRVWSRDNEKLFF.

This clonotype was counted between two and nine times. Just one base apart from a much larger clone, this may be a read error. The genes are TRBV7-2 and TRBJ1-5; D not certain. Per germline, CDR1 SGHTA and CDR2 FQGNSA. The CDR3 contains 14 residues. CDR3 DNA: TGTGTCAGCAGCTTAGATCGCGCTAGTCAGCCCCAGCATTTT. Translation: CVSSLDRASQPQHF.

This clonotype has ten or more counts. The chain combines TRBV5-1 with TRBJ1-1, with D unresolved. The CDR3 has 14 residues. Germline V gives CDR1 SGHRS, CDR2 YFSETQ. Deletions cut 4 bases from V and 0 bases from J, with 10 bases between. The CDR3 protein is CASSPDTVNTEAFF. DNA for the CDR3: TGCGCCAGCAGCCCTGACACGGTGAACACTGAAGCTTTCTTT.

The genes are TRBV29-1 and TRBJ1-2, with D perhaps matching TRBD1 (6 bases). CDR1 and CDR2 (germline): SQVTM, ANQGSEA. Trimming left V 8 bases short and J 3 bases short, with 13 bases between. The CDR3 length is 12 residues. The CDR3 loop reads CSFTGIDYGYTF. CDR3 bases: TGCAGCTTTACAGGGATCGACTATGGCTACACCTTC.

This rearrangement joins TRBV24-1 to TRBJ1-1; D gene uncertain. The germline V gene encodes CDR1 KGHDR and CDR2 SFDVKD. This CDR3 region has 12 residues. Trimming removed 0 bases from V and 3 bases from J, with 1 base in between. For the CDR3, the DNA is TGTGCCACCAGTGATTTGGACACTGAAGCTTTCTTT. Its protein is CATSDLDTEAFF.

The CDR3 sequence is CASSSGLRNEKLFF. The CDR3 DNA follows: TGTGCCAGCAGTTCAGGACTCCGGAATGAAAAACTGTTTTTT. The gene calls are TRBV7-9 and TRBJ1-4; unclear D gene. There are 14 residues in the CDR3. Trimming removed 6 bases from V and 5 bases from J, with 13 bases in between. From germline, CDR1 is SEHNR and CDR2 FQNEAQ (reference sequence).

DNA of the CDR3: TGTGCCAGTAGTCCCGCAGTCAATGAGCAGTTCTTC. Translated: CASSPAVNEQFF. V is TRBV19 and J is TRBJ2-1; D unclear. This CDR3 region has 12 residues. Per the germline V gene, CDR1 is LNHDA and CDR2 is SQIVND (reference sequence). V was cut by 5 bases and J by 6 bases, with 8 bases left in between.

The sample holds many counts of this clonotype. CDR3 protein: CASSPRQSSNVFGYTF. CDR3 DNA: TGTGCCAGCAGCCCCCGTCAGAGCAGTAACGTCTTTGGCTACACCTTC. The rearrangement joins TRBV7-2 to TRBJ1-2; D gene unclear. This CDR3 region has 16 residues. The germline V gene encodes CDR1 SGHTA and CDR2 FQGNSA. V dropped 5 bases and J dropped 7 bases, with 23 bases sitting between them.

Regarding this clonotype: One junction end does not reproduce the germline sequence, and a read error may be involved. The chain joins TRBV19 to TRBJ1-1, with 7 bases identical to TRBD1. The CDR3 sequence is 14 residues long. Germline loops: CDR1 LNHDA, CDR2 SQIVND (reference sequence). CDR3 nucleotides: TGTGCCAGTAGTGTTTCGGGACAGTACACTGAAACTTTCTTT. Its translation is CASSVSGQYTETFF.

The chain employs TRBV4-2 and TRBJ1-2; D not certain. The CDR3 consists of 15 residues. Germline CDR1 is LGHNA and CDR2 is YNFKEQ. Trimming left V 0 bases short and J 4 bases short, with 12 bases between. CDR3 loop: CASSQEEGSVYGYTF. As DNA, the CDR3 is TGTGCCAGCAGCCAAGAGGAAGGCAGCGTCTATGGCTACACCTTC.

This clonotype was detected ten times or more. The gene calls are TRBV10-2 and TRBJ1-1, with 7 bases aligning to TRBD1. V lost 8 bases and J lost 5; bases outside the gene matches: 14. Germline V gene lookup returns CDR1 WSHSY and CDR2 SAAADI. This CDR3 is 15 amino acids long. CDR3 in DNA: TGCGCCAGCGATCCAGGGGGGGGGAGACGGACTGAAGCTTTCTTT. Protein: CASDPGGGRRTEAFF.

The V call is TRBV4-1, the J call TRBJ1-2; D call uncertain. Trimming removed 4 bases from V and 0 bases from J, with 15 bases in between. The CDR3 is 16 amino acids. Germline values: CDR1 MGHRA, CDR2 YSYEKL. The CDR3 spells CASSPPIRRSNYGYTF. The CDR3 DNA reads TGCGCCAGCAGCCCGCCCATCAGGAGGTCTAACTATGGCTACACCTTC.

This clonotype was recorded many times. CDR3 amino acids: CASYPGGWTQYF. Here the CDR3 DNA reads TGTGCCAGTTACCCGGGGGGGTGGACCCAGTACTTC. V is TRBV2 and J is TRBJ2-5, with TRBD2 matching over 8 bases. The ends lost 9 bases at V and 7 bases at J; junction bases unmatched: 7. CDR1 and CDR2 (germline): SNHLY, FYNNEI. The CDR3 length is 12 residues.